These 23 T cell receptor beta chains share one sample of origin, sequenced in a study of blood T cell repertoires in COVID-19. Libraries were prepared by immunoSEQ multiplex PCR; TCRdb keeps only in-frame clonotypes and omits some of them. This table has under 80,000 clones, roughly 77% appearing once. The sequenced sample was peripheral blood. These receptors were collected from a human donor in a cohort sampled during active COVID-19.

Only one count was recorded for this clone. The CDR3 sequence is CASSRAGTGFYGYTF. DNA for the CDR3: TGCGCCAGCAGCAGAGCCGGGACAGGGTTCTATGGCTACACCTTC. The chain joins TRBV5-1 to TRBJ1-2; the match to TRBD1 covers 9 bases. J gave up 4 bases and V 4 bases, and 8 bases lay outside the gene matches. CDR1 SGHRS and CDR2 YFSETQ come from the germline V gene. There are 15 residues in the CDR3. Using reference TRBV5-1 and TRBJ1-2 for the parts outside the CDR3, the full variable domain is KAGVTQTPRYLIKTRGQQVTLSCSPISGHRSVSWYQQTPGQGLQFLFEYFSETQRNKGNFPGRFSGRQFSNSRSEMNVSTLELGDSALYLCASSRAGTGFYGYTFGSGTRLTVV.

A few counts support this clone. This chain uses TRBV4-3 with TRBJ1-1; 7 nucleotides align to TRBD1. The V and J ends lost 1 base and 1 base, in that order; junction bases with no gene match: 0. CDR3 length: 14 amino acids. From germline, CDR1 is LGHNA and CDR2 YSLEER. The CDR3 sequence is CASSQGQGNTEAFF. In DNA, the CDR3 is TGCGCCAGCAGCCAAGGACAGGGGAACACTGAAGCTTTCTTT.

Only one count was recorded for this clone. This chain uses TRBV4-1 with TRBJ2-3; TRBD2 agrees at 11 bases. There are 18 residues in the CDR3. J gave up 4 bases and V 1 base, and 10 bases lay outside the gene matches. CDR1 and CDR2 from the germline V gene are MGHRA and YSYEKL. The CDR3 reads CASSQVGLAGGGADTQYF. DNA for the CDR3: TGCGCCAGCAGCCAAGTAGGCCTAGCGGGAGGTGGGGCAGATACGCAGTATTTT.

The J gene is TRBJ2-5, the V gene TRBV6-1; a possible D gene is TRBD2 (6 bases). With 2 bases removed from V and 5 bases from J, the gap between germline ends came to 9 bases. The CDR3 is 13 residues long. Germline V gives CDR1 MNHNS, CDR2 SASEGT. CDR3 DNA: TGTGCCAGCAGTGAATCGGGGAGGGAGACCCAGTACTTC. Translated, it gives CASSESGRETQYF.

The chain carries TRBV29-1 and TRBJ2-7; 7 bases are shared with TRBD1. Germline loops: CDR1 SQVTM, CDR2 ANQGSEA. V was clipped by 6 bases and J by 0 bases; unmatched bases: 5. The CDR3 totals 13 residues. This CDR3 is CSVIWDSSYEQYF. In DNA, the CDR3 is TGCAGCGTCATATGGGACAGCTCCTACGAGCAGTACTTC.

The genes are TRBV5-1 and TRBJ2-2; no firm D call. Looked up from germline, CDR1 is SGHRS and CDR2 is YFSETQ. Trimming stripped 4 bases from V and 1 base from J, with 8 bases between. The length of the CDR3 is 14 residues. The CDR3 sequence is CASSPGENTGELFF. CDR3 sequence (DNA): TGCGCCAGCAGCCCCGGTGAGAACACCGGGGAGCTGTTTTTT.

Here the CDR3 DNA reads TGCGCCAGCAGCTTGGCCCTTGTCGGGGGAGAAAAACTGTTTTTT. Its protein is CASSLALVGGEKLFF. The chain carries TRBV5-1 and TRBJ1-4; D is perhaps TRBD1 (5 bases). The germline V and J ends were trimmed by 0 bases and 8 bases, with 14 bases remaining between them. In germline, CDR1 is SGHRS, CDR2 YFSETQ. The CDR3 covers 15 residues.

The chain employs TRBV5-1 and TRBJ2-3, with 7 positions matching TRBD1. The CDR3 is 13 residues long. J was trimmed by 2 bases and V by 5 bases; bases with no gene match: 2. From germline, CDR1 is SGHRS and CDR2 YFSETQ. The CDR3 is CASRGTDTDTQYF. The CDR3, as DNA: TGCGCCAGCAGAGGGACAGACACAGATACGCAGTATTTT.

This clone was picked up one time. The chain employs TRBV19 and TRBJ2-3; a weak D match, TRBD1 (5 bases). Trimming removed 6 bases at V and 0 bases at J, with 16 bases between. Germline V gene data show CDR1 as LNHDA and CDR2 as SQIVND (reference sequence). The length of the CDR3 is 16 residues. Here the CDR3 reads CASRDQGVSSTDTQYF. In nucleotides, the CDR3 is TGTGCCAGTAGGGACCAGGGCGTTTCTAGCACAGATACGCAGTATTTT.

The chain employs TRBV7-2 and TRBJ2-7, with D possibly TRBD2 on 5 matching bases. This CDR3 spans 15 amino acids. The germline V gene encodes CDR1 SGHTA and CDR2 FQGNSA. Trimming pared 1 base from V and 3 bases from J, leaving 13 bases between. The CDR3 loop reads CASSLGSLASYEQYF. Here the CDR3 DNA reads TGTGCCAGCAGCTTAGGTTCCCTAGCTAGCTACGAGCAGTACTTC.

This chain connects TRBV5-1 to TRBJ2-5, with a tentative D call TRBD2 (6 bases). The CDR3 runs to 15 residues. V was clipped by 0 bases and J by 2 bases, with 11 bases between them. In germline, CDR1 is SGHRS, CDR2 YFSETQ. The CDR3 region is CASSLGSSVQETQYF. The CDR3 coding sequence is TGCGCCAGCAGCTTGGGGTCTAGCGTACAAGAGACCCAGTACTTC.

V usage is TRBV19 and J usage is TRBJ1-5; TRBD1 aligns across 7 bases. The CDR3 has 17 amino acids. V was clipped by 5 bases and J by 0 bases; unmatched bases: 10. Germline V gene sequence: CDR1 LNHDA, CDR2 SQIVND (reference sequence). The CDR3 loop reads CASSVTGTAFSNQPQHF. Here the CDR3 DNA reads TGTGCCAGTAGTGTAACCGGGACAGCTTTTAGCAATCAGCCCCAGCATTTT.

The gene calls are TRBV29-1 and TRBJ1-5; D unclear. This CDR3 has 13 amino acids. Germline V gives CDR1 SQVTM, CDR2 ANQGSEA. Trimming left V 4 bases short and J 4 bases short, with 11 bases between. CDR3 region: CSVAENRNQPQHF. The CDR3 DNA is TGCAGCGTTGCGGAGAACCGGAATCAGCCCCAGCATTTT.

This clone came up a few times. The V call is TRBV6-5, the J call TRBJ1-5, with 9 bases lining up with TRBD1. Germline CDR1 MNHEY, CDR2 SVGAGI. The CDR3 consists of 15 residues. V was pared by 4 bases and J by 6 bases, with 7 bases of the junction left unmatched. CDR3 nucleotide sequence: TGTGCCAGCAGTTTCGGACAGGGGATGGCTCAGCCCCAGCATTTT. It codes for CASSFGQGMAQPQHF.

The chain employs TRBV6-2 or TRBV6-3 and TRBJ2-6; possible D gene TRBD2, 6 bases. CDR3 length: 13 residues. Germline CDR1 MNHEY, CDR2 SVGEGT. V lost 8 bases to trimming and J lost 5 bases, with 10 bases between them. The CDR3 sequence is CASGRERANVLTF. The CDR3 DNA is TGTGCCAGCGGCCGGGAGAGGGCCAACGTCCTGACTTTC.

This clone showed up just a few times. The rearrangement joins TRBV2 to TRBJ1-1; no reliable D call. In germline, CDR1 is SNHLY, CDR2 FYNNEI. Trimming cost V 1 base and J 1 base, with 7 bases left between them. The CDR3 is 14 amino acids. The CDR3 protein is CASSEVGENTEAFF. CDR3 nucleotides: TGTGCCAGCAGTGAAGTTGGAGAGAACACTGAAGCTTTCTTT.

The rearrangement links TRBV12-3 or TRBV12-4 to TRBJ2-7, with D hard to call. This CDR3 contains 13 residues. Between the trimmed V and J ends, which lost 7 bases and 6 bases, there was a span of 16 bases. The CDR3 bases are TGTGCCAGCACTAAGACGGTCGGGTCCGAGCAGTACTTC. It codes for CASTKTVGSEQYF.

The V gene is TRBV10-1, the J gene TRBJ2-3; 8 positions match TRBD1. The CDR3 runs 15 residues. V trimming: 4 bases; J trimming: 1 base; junction bases outside the gene matches: 4. CDR1 WNHNN and CDR2 SYGVQD come from the germline V gene (reference sequence). CDR3: CASSAGQAGTDTQYF. The CDR3 nucleotides read TGCGCCAGCAGTGCGGGACAGGCCGGCACAGATACGCAGTATTTT.

The chain uses TRBV5-6 and TRBJ1-4; 8 bases align to TRBD1. The CDR3 length is 14 residues. The V and J ends lost 0 bases and 7 bases, in that order; junction bases with no gene match: 2. From germline, CDR1 is SGHDT and CDR2 YYEEEE. The CDR3 region is CASSLGQGSEKLFF. The CDR3 DNA follows: TGTGCCAGCAGCTTGGGACAGGGGAGTGAAAAACTGTTTTTT.

CDR3 sequence: CASRGREGLYNEQFF. The DNA of the CDR3 is TGCGCCAGCCGCGGGCGGGAGGGCCTCTACAATGAGCAGTTCTTC. This chain uses TRBV5-1 with TRBJ2-1; TRBD2 matches at 9 bases. V shed 7 bases and J 3 bases; nucleotides not matched to a gene: 8. The V gene's germline CDR1 is SGHRS and CDR2 YFSETQ. The CDR3 is 15 residues long.

This chain joins TRBV5-6 and TRBJ1-6, with 9 bases that match TRBD1. In germline, CDR1 is SGHDT, CDR2 YYEEEE. The CDR3 covers 16 residues. V was clipped by 1 base and J by 7 bases; unmatched bases: 6. The CDR3 DNA follows: TGTGCCAGCAGCTTGATAACGGGACAGGGAAATTCACCCCTCCACTTT. Translating it yields CASSLITGQGNSPLHF.

The chain has TRBV5-6 and TRBJ1-2; TRBD1 aligns across 7 bases. V trimming: 0 bases; J trimming: 13 bases; junction bases outside the gene matches: 12. CDR3 size: 14 residues. Germline CDR1 SGHDT, CDR2 YYEEEE. The CDR3 here is CASSLGPGQRRSTF. For the CDR3, the DNA is TGTGCCAGCAGCTTGGGACCGGGACAGAGAAGGTCCACCTTC.

This clone has a single count. The chain employs TRBV5-5 and TRBJ2-7; weak D call: TRBD2 (7 bases). V lost 4 bases to trimming and J lost 6 bases, with 20 bases between them. In germline, CDR1 is SGHKS, CDR2 YYEKEE (reference sequence). This CDR3 spans 15 amino acids. CDR3: CASSRGATGGFEQYF. CDR3 sequence (DNA): TGTGCCAGCAGCCGGGGGGCCACCGGTGGCTTCGAGCAGTACTTC.